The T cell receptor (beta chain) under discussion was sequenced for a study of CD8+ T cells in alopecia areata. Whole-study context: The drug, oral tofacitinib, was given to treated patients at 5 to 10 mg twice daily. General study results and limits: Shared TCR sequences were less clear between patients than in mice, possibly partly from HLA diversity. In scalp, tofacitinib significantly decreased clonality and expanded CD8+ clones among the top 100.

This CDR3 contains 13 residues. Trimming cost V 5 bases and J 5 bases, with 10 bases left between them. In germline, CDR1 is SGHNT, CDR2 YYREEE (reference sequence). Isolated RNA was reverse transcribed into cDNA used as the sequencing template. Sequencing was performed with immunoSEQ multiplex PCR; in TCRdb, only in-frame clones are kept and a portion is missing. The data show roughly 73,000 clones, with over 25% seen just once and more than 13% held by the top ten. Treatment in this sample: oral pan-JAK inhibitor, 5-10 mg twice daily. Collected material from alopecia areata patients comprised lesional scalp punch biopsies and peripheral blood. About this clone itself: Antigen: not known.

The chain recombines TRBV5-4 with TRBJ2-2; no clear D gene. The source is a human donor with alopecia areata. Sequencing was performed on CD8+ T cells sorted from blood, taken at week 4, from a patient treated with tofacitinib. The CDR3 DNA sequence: TGTGCCAGCAGTCCATTCGCTACCGGGGAGCTGTTTTTT. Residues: CASSPFATGELFF.